These 6 T cell receptor beta chains were all obtained from the same sample, sequenced in a study of T-cell reconstitution after alpha-beta-depleted transplantation in children. It was with unique molecular identifiers that the TCRbeta library was prepared. TCRdb re-called the PCR reads with MiXCR, one entry per CDR3 protein. Of 600,000 to 800,000 distinct CDR3 sequences listed, around 14% are singletons. Sequences were derived from PBMCs, sampled before TCRalphabeta/CD19-depleted stem cell transplant. The origin of the receptors is a girl aged 2-10 years with congenital amegakaryocytic thrombocytopenia, due to receive a stem cell transplant.

The sample holds a few counts of this clonotype. The chain links TRBV4-3 to TRBJ1-5; 9 nucleotides align to TRBD1. V was clipped by 4 bases and J by 3 bases; unmatched bases: 13. The CDR3 covers 18 residues. Germline CDR1 is LGHNA and CDR2 is YSLEER. The DNA for the CDR3 is TGCGCCAGCAGCCCTACTTCACAGGGGGCGGCGACCAATCAGCCCCAGCATTTT. Encoded protein: CASSPTSQGAATNQPQHF.

This clonotype showed up many times. The CDR3 here is CSARLGTSYEQYF. The CDR3 DNA is TGCAGTGCTAGACTCGGGACTAGCTACGAGCAGTACTTC. The chain combines TRBV20-1 with TRBJ2-7, with 8 bases lining up with TRBD2. This CDR3 is built from 13 residues. V trimming: 2 bases; J trimming: 3 bases; junction bases outside the gene matches: 3. Germline V gene sequence: CDR1 DFQATT, CDR2 SNEGSKA (reference sequence).

Concerning this clonotype: A much larger clone lies a single base off, so this may be a read error. This CDR3 is missing its conserved last phenylalanine or tryptophan, likely due to a read error. The chain has TRBV29-1 and TRBJ2-3; D might be TRBD2 (6 bases). The germline gives CDR1 SQVTM, CDR2 ANQGSEA. The CDR3 is made up of 14 amino acids. V was trimmed by 7 bases and J by 2 bases, leaving 16 bases between them. CDR3 protein: CSAGRDGVTDTQYY. CDR3 in DNA: TGCAGCGCCGGGCGGGATGGGGTCACAGATACGCAGTATTAT.

This clonotype has a handful of counts. V gene TRBV12-3 or TRBV12-4 combines with J gene TRBJ2-1; no clear D gene. V was trimmed by 5 bases and J by 4 bases, leaving 9 bases between them. The CDR3 extends over 13 amino acids. DNA for the CDR3: TGTGCCAGCAGTCCGTTCCCTTACAATGAGCAGTTCTTC. This encodes CASSPFPYNEQFF.

This clonotype was counted many times. This chain uses TRBV12-3 or TRBV12-4 with TRBJ2-1, with 12 positions matching TRBD2. J was trimmed by 4 bases and V by 6 bases; bases with no gene match: 7. The length of the CDR3 is 16 residues. CDR3 sequence reads: CASRNRLAGVYNEQFF. The CDR3 region has the DNA TGTGCCAGCAGAAACCGACTAGCGGGAGTATACAATGAGCAGTTCTTC.

This clonotype has a count of ten or more. The CDR3, as DNA: TGTGCCAGCAGTCGTACCGGGAGCCCTCAAGTCGAGCAGTACTTC. Protein: CASSRTGSPQVEQYF. This chain joins TRBV9 and TRBJ2-7; D possibly corresponds to TRBD2 (6 bases). V was cut by 5 bases and J by 6 bases, with 21 bases left in between. The CDR3 consists of 15 residues. Germline V gene lookup returns CDR1 SGDLS and CDR2 YYNGEE.